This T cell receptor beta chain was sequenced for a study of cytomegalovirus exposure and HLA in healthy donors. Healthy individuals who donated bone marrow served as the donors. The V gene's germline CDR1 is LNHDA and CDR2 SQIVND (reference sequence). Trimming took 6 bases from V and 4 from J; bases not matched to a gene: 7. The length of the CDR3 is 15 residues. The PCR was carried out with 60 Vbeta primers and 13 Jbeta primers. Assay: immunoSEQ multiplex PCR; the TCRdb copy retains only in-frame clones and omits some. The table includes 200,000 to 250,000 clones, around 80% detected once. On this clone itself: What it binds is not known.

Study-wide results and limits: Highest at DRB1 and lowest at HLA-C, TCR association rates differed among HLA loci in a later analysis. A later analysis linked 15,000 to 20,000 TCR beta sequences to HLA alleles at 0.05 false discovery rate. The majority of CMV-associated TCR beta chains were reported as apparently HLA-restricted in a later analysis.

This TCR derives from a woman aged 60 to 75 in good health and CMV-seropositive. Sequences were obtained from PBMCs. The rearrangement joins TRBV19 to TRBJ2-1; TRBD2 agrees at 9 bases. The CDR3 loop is CASSPTSGYYNEQFF. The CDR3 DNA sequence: TGTGCCAGTAGCCCTACTAGCGGGTATTACAATGAGCAGTTCTTC.